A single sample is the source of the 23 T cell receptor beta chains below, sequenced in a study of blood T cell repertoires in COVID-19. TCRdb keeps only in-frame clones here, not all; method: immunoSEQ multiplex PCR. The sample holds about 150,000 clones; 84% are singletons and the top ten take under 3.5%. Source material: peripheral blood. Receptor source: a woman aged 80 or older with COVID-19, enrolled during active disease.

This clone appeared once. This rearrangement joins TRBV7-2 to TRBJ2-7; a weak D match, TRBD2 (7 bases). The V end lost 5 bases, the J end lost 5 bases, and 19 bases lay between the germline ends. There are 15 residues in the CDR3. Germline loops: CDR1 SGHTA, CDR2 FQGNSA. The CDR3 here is CASSRRGGGRNEQYF. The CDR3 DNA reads TGTGCCAGCAGCCGGCGGGGCGGGGGCCGGAACGAGCAGTACTTC. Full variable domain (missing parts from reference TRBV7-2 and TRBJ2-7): GAGVSQSPSNKVTEKGKDVELRCDPISGHTALYWYRQSLGQGLEFLIYFQGNSAPDKSGLPSDRFSAERTGGSVSTLTIQRTQQEDSAVYLCASSRRGGGRNEQYFGPGTRLTVT.

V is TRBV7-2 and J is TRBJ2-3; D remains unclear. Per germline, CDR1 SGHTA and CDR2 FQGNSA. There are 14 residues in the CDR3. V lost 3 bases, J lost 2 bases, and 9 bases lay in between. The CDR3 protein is CASSFILATDTQYF. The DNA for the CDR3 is TGTGCCAGCAGCTTCATTTTGGCCACAGATACGCAGTATTTT.

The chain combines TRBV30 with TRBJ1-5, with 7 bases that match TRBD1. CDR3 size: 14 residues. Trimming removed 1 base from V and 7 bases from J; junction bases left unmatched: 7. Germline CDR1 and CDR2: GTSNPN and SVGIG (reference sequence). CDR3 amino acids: CAWSATGVRQPQHF. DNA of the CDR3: TGTGCCTGGAGTGCCACAGGGGTAAGACAGCCCCAGCATTTT.

In DNA, the CDR3 is TGCGCCAGCAGCTTGGATCCGGGAGGGGGTGCGCCCCAGTACTTC. It specifies CASSLDPGGGAPQYF. This sequence joins TRBV5-1 and TRBJ2-5, with 8 bases that match TRBD2. The V segment lost 0 bases and the J segment 9 bases; nucleotides outside the gene matches: 10. Germline V gene lookup returns CDR1 SGHRS and CDR2 YFSETQ. CDR3 length: 15 residues.

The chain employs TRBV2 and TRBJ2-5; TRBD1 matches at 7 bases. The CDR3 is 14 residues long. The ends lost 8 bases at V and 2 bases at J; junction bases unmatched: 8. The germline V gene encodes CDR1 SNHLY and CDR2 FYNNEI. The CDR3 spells CASSRQGGQETQYF. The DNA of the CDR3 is TGTGCCAGCTCACGACAGGGTGGTCAAGAGACCCAGTACTTC. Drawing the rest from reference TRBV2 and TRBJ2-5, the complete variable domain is EPEVTQTPSHQVTQMGQEVILRCVPISNHLYFYWYRQILGQKVEFLVSFYNNEISEKSEIFDDQFSVERPDGSNFTLKIRSTKLEDSAMYFCASSRQGGQETQYFGPGTRLLVL.

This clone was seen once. CDR3 in DNA: TGTGCCAGCAGTTACGTGGAAGCGCGCTATGGCTACACCTTC. Its translation: CASSYVEARYGYTF. This chain links TRBV6-2 or TRBV6-3 with TRBJ1-2; no definite D call. The germline CDR1 and CDR2 sequences are MNHEY and SVGEGT. V was trimmed by 2 bases and J by 4 bases, leaving 11 bases between them. The CDR3 is made up of 14 amino acids.

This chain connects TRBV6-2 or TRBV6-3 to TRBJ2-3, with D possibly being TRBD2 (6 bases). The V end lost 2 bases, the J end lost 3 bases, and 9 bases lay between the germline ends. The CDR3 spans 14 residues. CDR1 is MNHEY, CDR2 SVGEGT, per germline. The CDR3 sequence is CASSYRGITDTQYF. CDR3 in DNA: TGTGCCAGCAGTTACCGCGGGATAACAGATACGCAGTATTTT.

CDR3 sequence (DNA): TGTGCCAGCTCACCATCCCGGGACTATGGCTACACCTTC. Its protein product is CASSPSRDYGYTF. The V gene is TRBV18, the J gene TRBJ1-2; no firm D call. Trimming took 2 bases from V and 3 from J, leaving 7 bases between them. The CDR3 is 13 amino acids. Germline lookup yields CDR1 KGHSH and CDR2 LQKENI.

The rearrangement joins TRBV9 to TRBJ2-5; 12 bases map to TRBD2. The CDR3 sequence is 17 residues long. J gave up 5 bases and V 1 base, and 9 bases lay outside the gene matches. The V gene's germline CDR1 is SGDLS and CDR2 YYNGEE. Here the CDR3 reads CASSVKASGRVGETQYF. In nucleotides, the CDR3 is TGTGCCAGCAGCGTAAAGGCTAGCGGGAGGGTAGGGGAGACCCAGTACTTC.

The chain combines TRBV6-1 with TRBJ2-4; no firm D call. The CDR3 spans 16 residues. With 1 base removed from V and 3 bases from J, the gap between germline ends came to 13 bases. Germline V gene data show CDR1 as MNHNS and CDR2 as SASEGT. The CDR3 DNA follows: TGTGCCAGCAGTGAAGGCAGGCCTTTAATCAAAAACATTCAGTACTTC. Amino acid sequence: CASSEGRPLIKNIQYF.

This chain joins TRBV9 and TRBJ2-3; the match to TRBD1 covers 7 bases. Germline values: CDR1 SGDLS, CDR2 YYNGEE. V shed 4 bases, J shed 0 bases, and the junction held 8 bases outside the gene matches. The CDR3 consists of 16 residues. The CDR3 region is CASSRSTGSSTDTQYF. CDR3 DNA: TGTGCCAGCAGCCGCTCGACAGGGAGTAGCACAGATACGCAGTATTTT.

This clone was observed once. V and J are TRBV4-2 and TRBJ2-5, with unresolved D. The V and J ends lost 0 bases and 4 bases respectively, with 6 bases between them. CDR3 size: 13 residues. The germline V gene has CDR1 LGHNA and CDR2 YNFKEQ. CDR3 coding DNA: TGTGCCAGCAGCCAAGAAAGACTAGAGACCCAGTACTTC. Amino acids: CASSQERLETQYF.

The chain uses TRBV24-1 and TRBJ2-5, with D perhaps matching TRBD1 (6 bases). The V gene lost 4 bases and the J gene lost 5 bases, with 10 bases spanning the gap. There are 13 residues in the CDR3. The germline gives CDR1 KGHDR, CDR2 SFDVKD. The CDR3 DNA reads TGTGCCACCAGTGACAGGGGAAGGGAGACCCAGTACTTC. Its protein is CATSDRGRETQYF.

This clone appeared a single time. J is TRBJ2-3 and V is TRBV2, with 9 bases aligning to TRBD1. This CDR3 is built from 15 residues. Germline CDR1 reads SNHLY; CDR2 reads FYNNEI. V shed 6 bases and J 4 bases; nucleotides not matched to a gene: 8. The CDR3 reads CASRATGQGSDTQYF. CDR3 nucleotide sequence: TGTGCCAGCAGGGCGACAGGACAGGGGTCAGATACGCAGTATTTT.

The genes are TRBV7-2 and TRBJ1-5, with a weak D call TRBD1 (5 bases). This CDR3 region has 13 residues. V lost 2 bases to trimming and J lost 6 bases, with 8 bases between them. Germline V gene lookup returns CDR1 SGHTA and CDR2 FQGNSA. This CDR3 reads CASSLQGGQPQHF. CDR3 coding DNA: TGTGCCAGCAGCTTACAGGGCGGTCAGCCCCAGCATTTT.

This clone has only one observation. The CDR3: CATSRDLQGGGKLFF. CDR3 DNA sequence: TGTGCCACCAGCAGAGATCTACAGGGGGGAGGAAAACTGTTTTTT. The chain employs TRBV15 and TRBJ1-4, with 8 bases matching TRBD1. Germline CDR1 reads LNHNV; CDR2 reads YYDKDF (reference sequence). CDR3 length: 15 amino acids. Unmatched junction bases numbered 7, after V lost 0 bases and J lost 10 bases.

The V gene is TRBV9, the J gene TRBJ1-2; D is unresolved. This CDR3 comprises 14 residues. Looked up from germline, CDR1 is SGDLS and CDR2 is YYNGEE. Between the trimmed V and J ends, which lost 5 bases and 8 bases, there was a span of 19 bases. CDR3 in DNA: TGTGCCAGCAGTGAAACGGCCGGGATTCAGGGCTACACCTTC. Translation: CASSETAGIQGYTF.

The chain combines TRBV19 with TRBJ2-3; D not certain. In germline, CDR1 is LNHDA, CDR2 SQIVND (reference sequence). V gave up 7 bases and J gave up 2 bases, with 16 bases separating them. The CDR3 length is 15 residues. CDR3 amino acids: CASTISATSTDTQYF. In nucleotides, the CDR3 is TGTGCCAGTACCATCTCAGCGACCTCCACAGATACGCAGTATTTT.

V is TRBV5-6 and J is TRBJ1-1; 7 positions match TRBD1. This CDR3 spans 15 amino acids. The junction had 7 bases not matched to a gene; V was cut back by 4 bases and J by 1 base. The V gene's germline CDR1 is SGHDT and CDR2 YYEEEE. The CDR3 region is CASSVRRQGNTEAFF. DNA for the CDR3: TGTGCCAGCAGCGTGAGAAGACAGGGGAACACTGAAGCTTTCTTT.

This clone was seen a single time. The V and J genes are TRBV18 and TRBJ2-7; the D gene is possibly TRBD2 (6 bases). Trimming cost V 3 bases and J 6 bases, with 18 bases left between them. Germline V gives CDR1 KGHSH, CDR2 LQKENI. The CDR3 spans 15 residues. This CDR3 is CASSPGVPRDGEQYF. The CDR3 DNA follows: TGTGCCAGCTCACCGGGGGTCCCGCGGGACGGCGAGCAGTACTTC.

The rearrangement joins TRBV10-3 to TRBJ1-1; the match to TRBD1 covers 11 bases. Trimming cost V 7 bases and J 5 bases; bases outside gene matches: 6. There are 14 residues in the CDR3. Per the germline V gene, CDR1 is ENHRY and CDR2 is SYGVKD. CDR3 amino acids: CAITGQGADTEAFF. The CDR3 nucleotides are TGTGCCATCACCGGACAGGGGGCGGATACTGAAGCTTTCTTT.

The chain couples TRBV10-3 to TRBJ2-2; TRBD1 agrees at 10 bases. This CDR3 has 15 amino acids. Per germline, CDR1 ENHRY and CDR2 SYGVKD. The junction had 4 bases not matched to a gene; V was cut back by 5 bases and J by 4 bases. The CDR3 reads CAISRQGARTGELFF. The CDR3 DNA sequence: TGTGCCATCAGTAGACAGGGGGCGCGCACCGGGGAGCTGTTTTTT.

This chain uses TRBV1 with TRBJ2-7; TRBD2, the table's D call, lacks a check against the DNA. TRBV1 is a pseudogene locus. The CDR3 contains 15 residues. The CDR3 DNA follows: TGCACCAGCAGCCAAGTGTATGGCGGGAGGTGCGAGCAGTACTTC. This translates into CTSSQVYGGRCEQYF.